These 25 T cell receptor beta chains share one sample of origin, sequenced in a study of T cell clonality in common variable immunodeficiency. Overall study results and limits: In common variable immunodeficiency, TCR beta chains reportedly carried fewer deletions and N-nucleotide insertions.

Their specific antigens are unknown. Sequenced by immunoSEQ multiplex PCR; TCRdb stores in-frame clones only, minus some. This sample includes 20,000 to 30,000 clones with no singletons; its ten biggest clones take up approximately 8.9%. The sequencing sample was made of peripheral blood mononuclear cells. All receptors come from a human donor with common variable immunodeficiency.

This clone was picked up a small number of times. The CDR3 goes on 3 residues after the read ends, and that part is filled in from the germline J gene. This chain connects TRBV30 to TRBJ1-2; 7 bases agree with TRBD1. Per germline, CDR1 GTSNPN and CDR2 SVGIG (reference sequence). The V and J ends lost 4 bases and 2 bases, in that order; junction bases with no gene match: 4. This CDR3 has 13 residues. CDR3 DNA (partial): TGTGCCTGGAAAAGGGGGCACAACTATGGC. Translating gives CAWKRGHNYG. The entire CDR3 is CAWKRGHNYGYTF.

This clone was seen at least ten times. The read terminates 3 residues ahead of where the CDR3 ends, so the germline J gene completes it. V and J are TRBV29-1 and TRBJ2-7; no firm D call. V shed 5 bases and J shed 2 bases, with 13 bases lying between them. Germline CDR1 reads SQVTM; CDR2 reads ANQGSEA. The length of the CDR3 is 13 residues. CDR3 bases read: TGCAGCGTTCTTGAGGCGGCCACCTACGAG. Translating it yields CSVLEAATYE. The complete CDR3 sequence is CSVLEAATYEQYF.

This clone was recorded at least ten times. The read terminates 3 residues before the CDR3 end, so the remaining end is supplied by the germline J gene. The V and J genes are TRBV6-1 and TRBJ2-7; D might be TRBD1 (6 bases). The CDR3 runs to 14 residues. In germline, CDR1 is MNHNS, CDR2 SASEGT. Trimming shortened V by 4 bases and J by 5 bases, and 15 bases separated the two germline ends. The CDR3 DNA, read in part, is TGTGCCAGCAGTGGGGGGACAATGGTCCACGAG. Protein product: CASSGGTMVHE. The whole CDR3 sequence is CASSGGTMVHEQYF.

This clone has ten or more counts. Its ends do not fully match the called genes, so a read error is possible. The observed sequence ends 3 residues before the CDR3 terminus, with the missing tail filled in from the germline J gene. The genes are TRBV7-7 and TRBJ2-5, with a tentative D call TRBD1 (7 bases). The germline V gene encodes CDR1 SSHAT and CDR2 FNYEAQ (reference sequence). The CDR3 consists of 14 residues. The CDR3 loop is CASSAGQHQETQYF. CDR3 DNA, as far as it was read: TGTGCTAGCAGCGCGGGACAGCACCAAGAGACC.

This clone was observed a handful of times. The CDR3 goes on 3 residues after the read ends, and that part is filled in from the germline J gene. The chain combines TRBV11-2 with TRBJ2-5; 7 bases fit TRBD1. The germline V gene encodes CDR1 SGHAT and CDR2 FQNNGV. With V trimmed by 5 bases and J by 2 bases, 5 bases remained unmatched. CDR3 size: 14 residues. The sequenced CDR3 bases are TGTGCCAGCAGCCACGCAGGGGGACAAGAGACC. Its translation: CASSHAGGQET. In full, the CDR3 reads CASSHAGGQETQYF.

Concerning this clone: The read comes to an end 3 residues before the CDR3 does, leaving the germline J gene to fill in the end. The rearrangement uses TRBV7-8 and TRBJ2-3; TRBD2 agrees at 10 bases. The CDR3 covers 15 residues. In germline, CDR1 is SGHVS, CDR2 FQNEAQ. Trimming took 5 bases from V and 3 from J; bases not matched to a gene: 5. This CDR3 reads CASSPSGGGTDTQYF. Partial CDR3 DNA: TGTGCCAGCAGCCCTAGCGGGGGAGGAACAGATACG.

This clone was counted at least ten times. The observed sequence ends 3 residues before the CDR3 terminus, with the missing tail filled in from the germline J gene. The chain carries TRBV19 and TRBJ2-2, with 10 bases lining up with TRBD2. CDR3 size: 17 residues. The germline V gene has CDR1 LNHDA and CDR2 SQIVND (reference sequence). J lost 10 bases, V lost 4 bases, and 15 bases had no gene match. CDR3 DNA, as far as it was read: TGTGCCAGTAGTACGGCGTATGGAGCGGGAGGGCCCGAGGAG. Residues: CASSTAYGAGGPEE. The entire CDR3 protein reads CASSTAYGAGGPEELFF.

In this sample, this clone turned up many times. The CDR3 goes on 3 residues after the read ends, and that part is filled in from the germline J gene. The rearrangement joins TRBV9 to TRBJ2-4; 8 bases align to TRBD2. The CDR3 totals 17 residues. Germline-derived CDR1 and CDR2 are SGDLS and YYNGEE. V was pared by 3 bases and J by 1 base, with 9 bases of the junction left unmatched. The CDR3 DNA, read in part, is TGTGCCAGCAGCGCAACACCGGGACTAGAGGCCAAAAACATT. This gives the protein CASSATPGLEAKNI. The complete CDR3 protein is CASSATPGLEAKNIQYF.

The sequenced CDR3 bases are TGTGCCAGCTCACCACGACAGGGAACTTCACCC. It is translated as CASSPRQGTSP. The CDR3, in full, reads CASSPRQGTSPLHF. The V call is TRBV18, the J call TRBJ1-6; 7 nucleotides agree with TRBD1. The read is 3 residues too short to cover the CDR3 end, so that end is filled in from the germline J gene. V lost 1 base to trimming and J lost 9 bases; unmatched junction nucleotides: 3. Germline V gene sequence: CDR1 KGHSH, CDR2 LQKENI. The CDR3 has 14 amino acids.

In this sample, this clone turned up a few times. The CDR3 is cut off 3 residues early in the read; its end comes from the germline J gene. This chain links TRBV2 with TRBJ1-2, with a weak D call TRBD1 (6 bases). The CDR3 is 13 residues long. Germline CDR1 and CDR2: SNHLY and FYNNEI. V was trimmed by 6 bases and J by 2 bases, leaving 10 bases between them. CDR3 amino acids: CASRQGVNYGYTF. The CDR3 DNA, read in part, is TGTGCCAGCAGACAGGGAGTAAACTATGGC.

Remarks on this clone: The read comes to an end 3 residues before the CDR3 does, leaving the germline J gene to fill in the end. V gene TRBV30 combines with J gene TRBJ1-2, with a possible D match to TRBD1 (5 bases). CDR1 is GTSNPN and CDR2 is SVGIG in the germline V gene (reference sequence). This CDR3 region has 12 residues. V lost 4 bases and J 2 bases, leaving 8 bases between the germline ends. CDR3 DNA (partial): TGTGCCTGGATAGACAGAAACTATGGC. This gives the protein CAWIDRNYG. The whole CDR3 protein is CAWIDRNYGYTF.

Regarding this clone: The read ends 3 residues before the CDR3 terminus; that terminus is restored from the germline J gene. The chain employs TRBV29-1 and TRBJ2-7, with 7 bases fitting TRBD1. The CDR3 totals 13 residues. V was pared by 4 bases and J by 5 bases, with 8 bases of the junction left unmatched. Germline lookup yields CDR1 SQVTM and CDR2 ANQGSEA. CDR3 sequence: CSVGQGQTNEQYF. The CDR3 DNA, read in part, is TGCAGCGTTGGACAGGGACAGACTAACGAG.

Concerning this clone: The read halts 3 residues ahead of the CDR3 end, with the missing end drawn from the germline J gene. The V call is TRBV19, the J call TRBJ1-2; TRBD1 matches 7 bases. Trimming cost V 6 bases and J 5 bases; bases outside gene matches: 12. Germline V CDR1 and CDR2: LNHDA, SQIVND (reference sequence). The CDR3 runs to 15 residues. Incomplete CDR3 DNA: TGTGCCAGTAGCCTCCTACAGGGGTCCAAGTATGGC. Amino acid sequence: CASSLLQGSKYG. The whole CDR3 sequence is CASSLLQGSKYGYTF.

The sample holds a few counts of this clone. The sequenced fragment ends 3 residues before the CDR3 boundary, so the rest is inferred from the germline J gene. This chain connects TRBV2 to TRBJ2-1; 12 bases fit TRBD2. The CDR3 has 18 amino acids. The trim removed 6 bases at V and 7 bases at J, leaving 16 bases unmatched. The germline V gene has CDR1 SNHLY and CDR2 FYNNEI. The CDR3 spells CASSRYLNPSGGGNEQFF. The DNA read from the CDR3 is TGTGCCAGCAGCCGTTATCTGAATCCTAGCGGGGGGGGGAATGAG.

This clone came up a few times. The CDR3 end falls 3 residues outside the read, so it is completed with the germline J gene. The V and J genes are TRBV18 and TRBJ1-2; 9 bases match TRBD1. J was trimmed by 2 bases and V by 3 bases; bases with no gene match: 4. CDR1 KGHSH and CDR2 LQKENI come from the germline V gene. The CDR3 is 15 residues long. Incomplete CDR3 DNA: TGTGCCAGCTCACCGGGGACAGGGCAGAACTATGGC. Its protein product is CASSPGTGQNYG. The CDR3 reads in full as CASSPGTGQNYGYTF. Combining the CDR3 with reference TRBV18 and TRBJ1-2 gives the whole variable domain NAGVMQNPRHLVRRRGQEARLRCSPMKGHSHVYWYRQLPEEGLKFMVYLQKENIIDESGMPKERFSAEFPKEGPSILRIQQVVRGDSAAYFCASSPGTGQNYGYTFGSGTRLTVV.

This clone was seen at least ten times. The CDR3 is cut off 3 residues early in the read; its end comes from the germline J gene. The chain joins TRBV19 to TRBJ2-2; 12 bases map to TRBD2. There are 14 residues in the CDR3. Germline values: CDR1 LNHDA, CDR2 SQIVND (reference sequence). The junction had 2 bases not matched to a gene; V was cut back by 7 bases and J by 5 bases. CDR3 bases read: TGTGCCAGTACTGGACTAGCGGGGACCGGGGAG. Its protein is CASTGLAGTGE. The full CDR3 sequence reads CASTGLAGTGELFF.

This clone came up a few times. The CDR3 goes on 3 residues after the read ends, and that part is filled in from the germline J gene. The genes are TRBV30 and TRBJ2-5; TRBD2 matches 11 bases. The CDR3 has 15 amino acids. After removal of 6 bases from V and 5 bases from J, the junction contained 11 bases not matched to a gene. Germline CDR1 is GTSNPN and CDR2 is SVGIG (reference sequence). CDR3: CACPLAGGVGETQYF. CDR3 DNA (partial): TGTGCCTGCCCTTTAGCGGGAGGGGTTGGGGAGACC.

This clone was picked up a small number of times. The read falls 3 residues short of the CDR3 end, and the missing part is taken from the germline J gene. The rearrangement links TRBV19 to TRBJ2-5, with D unclear. The CDR3 contains 13 residues. Trimming stripped 6 bases from V and 5 bases from J, with 13 bases between. Germline values: CDR1 LNHDA, CDR2 SQIVND (reference sequence). CDR3 residues: CASSQAYGETQYF. CDR3 bases read: TGTGCCAGTAGCCAGGCATATGGGGAGACC.

The sample holds a few counts of this clone. With the read ending 3 residues before the CDR3 end, the germline J gene is used to fill in that end. The chain employs TRBV20-1 and TRBJ1-1, with D tentatively TRBD1 (5 bases). In germline, CDR1 is DFQATT, CDR2 SNEGSKA (reference sequence). Trimming removed 3 bases from V and 6 bases from J, with 11 bases in between. The length of the CDR3 is 12 residues. Incomplete CDR3 DNA: TGCAGTGCTAGGGGGGGAAAAGCTGAA. Amino acids: CSARGGKAE. In full, the CDR3 is CSARGGKAEAFF.

This clone was seen many times. The read ends 3 residues before the CDR3 terminus; that terminus is restored from the germline J gene. This chain links TRBV19 with TRBJ2-4, with D maybe TRBD1 (6 bases). The germline gives CDR1 LNHDA, CDR2 SQIVND (reference sequence). CDR3 length: 15 residues. V gave up 0 bases and J gave up 2 bases, with 8 bases separating them. CDR3 DNA, as far as it was read: TGTGCCAGTAGTATAGATCAGGGGACCAAAAACATT. This codes for CASSIDQGTKNI. The whole CDR3 sequence reads CASSIDQGTKNIQYF. The full variable domain, completed using reference TRBV19 and TRBJ2-4, is DGGITQSPKYLFRKEGQNVTLSCEQNLNHDAMYWYRQDPGQGLRLIYYSQIVNDFQKGDIAEGYSVSREKKESFPLTVTSAQKNPTAFYLCASSIDQGTKNIQYFGAGTRLSVL.

This clone was counted at least ten times. The CDR3 end is not reached by the read, which stops 3 residues before it; the germline J gene fills it in. The genes are TRBV7-9 and TRBJ1-6; D is undetermined. V gave up 1 base and J gave up 9 bases, with 4 bases separating them. Looked up from germline, CDR1 is SEHNR and CDR2 is FQNEAQ (reference sequence). The CDR3 sequence is 12 residues long. CDR3 sequence reads: CASSLEGSPLHF. The part of the CDR3 DNA that was read is TGTGCCAGCAGCTTAGAAGGTTCACCC.

This clone was seen more than once but under ten times. The read gets to within 3 residues of the CDR3 end, and the germline J gene fills in the rest. The genes are TRBV7-3 and TRBJ2-1; TRBD2 matches at 14 bases. V shed 1 base, J shed 1 base, and the junction held 15 bases outside the gene matches. The CDR3 runs to 22 residues. From germline, CDR1 is SGHTA and CDR2 FQGTGA. The CDR3 here is CASSLRPGGRLAGGPSYNEQFF. CDR3 DNA (partial): TGTGCCAGCAGCTTAAGGCCGGGGGGCCGACTAGCGGGAGGGCCTTCCTACAATGAG.

This clone was seen a handful of times. Read sequence stops 3 residues before the CDR3 end, and the germline J gene provides the missing end. The chain uses TRBV6-1 and TRBJ1-5; 7 bases are shared with TRBD1. Germline V gives CDR1 MNHNS, CDR2 SASEGT. V shed 4 bases, J shed 3 bases, and the junction held 9 bases outside the gene matches. This CDR3 spans 16 amino acids. The DNA read from the CDR3 is TGTGCCAGCAGTGTGAGGGACAGCTATTTCAATCAGCCC. It yields the protein CASSVRDSYFNQP. The entire CDR3 sequence reads CASSVRDSYFNQPQHF.

The sample holds many counts of this clone. The read gets to within 3 residues of the CDR3 end, and the germline J gene fills in the rest. This rearrangement joins TRBV18 to TRBJ2-6, with a tentative D call TRBD1 (5 bases). This CDR3 has 16 residues. Germline CDR1 reads KGHSH; CDR2 reads LQKENI. The V end was cut by 3 bases, the J end by 4 bases, with 13 bases between. CDR3 loop: CASSPLPAGGANVLTF. CDR3 DNA (partial): TGTGCCAGCTCACCTCTCCCGGCAGGGGGGGCCAACGTC.

This clone turned up a few times. With the read ending 3 residues before the CDR3 end, the germline J gene is used to fill in that end. The chain recombines TRBV2 with TRBJ2-7; 7 nucleotides line up with TRBD1. This CDR3 is 15 amino acids long. CDR1 SNHLY and CDR2 FYNNEI come from the germline V gene. V trimming: 0 bases; J trimming: 5 bases; junction bases outside the gene matches: 7. The sequenced CDR3 bases are TGTGCCAGCAGTGAAGCAATGACAGGGTCCGACGAG. Its translation: CASSEAMTGSDE. The CDR3 in full is CASSEAMTGSDEQYF.